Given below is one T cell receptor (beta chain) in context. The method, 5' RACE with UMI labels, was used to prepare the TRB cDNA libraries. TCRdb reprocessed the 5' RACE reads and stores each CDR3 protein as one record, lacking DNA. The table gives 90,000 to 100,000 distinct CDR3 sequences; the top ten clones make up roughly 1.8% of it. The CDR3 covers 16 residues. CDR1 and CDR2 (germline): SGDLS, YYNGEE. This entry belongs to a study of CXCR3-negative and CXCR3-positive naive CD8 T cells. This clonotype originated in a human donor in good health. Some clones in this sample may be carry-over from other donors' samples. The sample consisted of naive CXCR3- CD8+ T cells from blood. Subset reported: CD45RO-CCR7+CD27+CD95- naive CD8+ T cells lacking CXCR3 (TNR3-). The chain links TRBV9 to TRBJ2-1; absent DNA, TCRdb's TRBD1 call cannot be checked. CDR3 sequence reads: CASSPTPDPSYNEQFF.